This TCR beta chain was identified during a study of control samples from healthy donors and cancer patients. Germline-derived CDR1 and CDR2 are MNHEY and SVGEGT. The CDR3 is 16 residues long. With V trimmed by 2 bases and J by 3 bases, 5 bases remained unmatched. Clones were read by immunoSEQ multiplex PCR, and TCRdb kept only the in-frame ones, dropping some. The sample has tens of thousands of clones; around nine tenths are singletons. The gene calls are TRBV6-2 or TRBV6-3 and TRBJ1-5; 9 positions match TRBD1. The receptor comes from a woman in her forties or fifties with colorectal cancer. The sequenced sample was PBMCs. The CDR3 DNA reads TGTGCCAGCAGTTACCCGGGGACAGGGCCCAATCAGCCCCAGCATTTT. This sequence encodes CASSYPGTGPNQPQHF.